A single sample is the source of the 28 T cell receptor beta chains below, sequenced in a study of shared clonotypes between healthy human individuals. Clones were sequenced by immunoSEQ multiplex PCR, and TCRdb holds only the in-frame ones, with some missing. This table holds millions of clones, approximately 95% found once. Sequences were obtained from naive CD4+ T cells from PBMCs. Regarding subset: CD45RA+ positively selected. These receptors came from a man between 18 and 29 years old in good health. Some clones in this sample may be carry-over from other donors' samples.

The chain uses TRBV6-5 and TRBJ1-1, with 9 positions matching TRBD1. V gave up 5 bases and J gave up 0 bases; unmatched junction bases: 4. In germline, CDR1 is MNHEY, CDR2 SVGAGI. The CDR3 spans 15 residues. The CDR3 here is CASSGTGSLNTEAFF. The CDR3 nucleotides are TGTGCCAGCAGTGGGACAGGGAGCCTGAACACTGAAGCTTTCTTT.

The J gene is TRBJ2-5, the V gene TRBV7-9; 10 nucleotides line up with TRBD2. CDR1 and CDR2 from the germline V gene are SEHNR and FQNEAQ (reference sequence). J lost 4 bases, V lost 6 bases, and 14 bases had no gene match. This CDR3 is 17 amino acids long. CDR3 nucleotides: TGTGCCAGCAGTCCAGGGGGGTCTAGCGGGAGCCTAGAGACCCAGTACTTC. It codes for CASSPGGSSGSLETQYF.

The sample holds one count of this clone. This rearrangement joins TRBV10-3 to TRBJ1-5, with D maybe TRBD1 (6 bases). V lost 5 bases to trimming and J lost 1 base, with 12 bases between them. The CDR3 covers 15 residues. From germline, CDR1 is ENHRY and CDR2 SYGVKD. CDR3 residues: CAISPGDRSNQPQHF. CDR3 coding DNA: TGTGCCATCAGTCCAGGGGATCGGAGCAATCAGCCCCAGCATTTT.

This rearrangement joins TRBV6-6 to TRBJ1-1; TRBD1 matches at 9 bases. Germline V gene data show CDR1 as MNHNY and CDR2 as SVGAGI (reference sequence). The CDR3 runs to 14 residues. V shed 6 bases, J shed 9 bases, and the junction held 11 bases outside the gene matches. Written as DNA, the CDR3 is TGTGCCAGCAGCCCGGGACAGGGAGAGCGGAAAGCTTTCTTT. This gives the protein CASSPGQGERKAFF.

A remark on this clone: Different DNA sequences within this sample yield the same CDR3. The V and J genes are TRBV6-5 and TRBJ1-1, with D hard to call. This CDR3 is built from 12 residues. CDR1 is MNHEY, CDR2 SVGAGI, per germline. Trimming left V 2 bases short and J 2 bases short, with 3 bases between. CDR3 nucleotides: TGTGCCAGCAGTTACAGTAACACTGAAGCTTTCTTT. Translated: CASSYSNTEAFF.

The rearrangement links TRBV6-6 to TRBJ2-2; D is unresolved. V dropped 6 bases and J dropped 5 bases, with 7 bases sitting between them. CDR1 and CDR2 from the germline V gene are MNHNY and SVGAGI (reference sequence). This CDR3 contains 12 residues. The CDR3 coding sequence is TGTGCCAGCAGAGCTGAGACCGGGGAGCTGTTTTTT. Protein sequence: CASRAETGELFF.

This clone was seen a handful of times. The chain has TRBV30 and TRBJ1-1; tentatively, D is TRBD1 (5 bases). The germline gives CDR1 GTSNPN, CDR2 SVGIG (reference sequence). The CDR3 is 12 amino acids. CDR3 loop: CAAGLGNTEAFF. CDR3 DNA sequence: TGTGCTGCGGGACTCGGGAACACTGAAGCTTTCTTT. The complete variable domain, with remaining parts taken from reference TRBV30 and TRBJ1-1, reads SQTIHQWPATLVQPVGSPLSLECTVEGTSNPNLYWYRQAAGRGLQLLFYSVGIGQISSEVPQNLSASRPQDRQFILSSKKLLLSDSGFYLCAAGLGNTEAFFGQGTRLTVV.

The rearrangement joins TRBV7-8 to TRBJ2-7, with 8 nucleotides matching TRBD1. CDR3 length equals 14 residues. V shed 5 bases, J shed 1 base, and the junction held 4 bases outside the gene matches. Germline-derived CDR1 and CDR2 are SGHVS and FQNEAQ. In DNA, the CDR3 is TGTGCCAGCAGCCGCCGGGACAGGTCCTACGAGCAGTACTTC. Protein product: CASSRRDRSYEQYF.

The J gene is TRBJ2-1, the V gene TRBV19; D not resolved. Trimming took 3 bases from V and 6 from J, leaving 6 bases between them. The length of the CDR3 is 12 residues. CDR1 is LNHDA, CDR2 SQIVND, per germline (reference sequence). The CDR3 nucleotides read TGTGCCAGTAGTATTTCGCTCAATGAGCAGTTCTTC. It specifies CASSISLNEQFF.

Comment on this clone: Other DNA sequences in the sample encode the same CDR3. The rearrangement uses TRBV7-9 and TRBJ2-3; TRBD2 matches at 7 bases. J was trimmed by 6 bases and V by 5 bases; bases with no gene match: 5. CDR3 length equals 13 residues. From germline, CDR1 is SEHNR and CDR2 FQNEAQ (reference sequence). The CDR3 nucleotides read TGTGCCAGCAGCCGCACTAGCGTGGATACGCAGTATTTT. Protein product: CASSRTSVDTQYF.

This chain uses TRBV7-8 with TRBJ1-1, with D possibly being TRBD1 (5 bases). Trimming left V 2 bases short and J 1 base short, with 14 bases between. The germline CDR1 and CDR2 sequences are SGHVS and FQNEAQ. There are 16 residues in the CDR3. This CDR3 reads CASSLSYRRGNTEAFF. DNA for the CDR3: TGTGCCAGCAGCTTATCTTATCGGAGGGGGAACACTGAAGCTTTCTTT.

The chain couples TRBV5-4 to TRBJ2-7; maybe TRBD2 (6 bases). Germline CDR1 reads SGHNT; CDR2 reads YYREEE (reference sequence). The CDR3 loop spans 14 amino acids. Between the trimmed V and J ends, which lost 5 bases and 4 bases, there was a span of 16 bases. The CDR3: CASSSGLPPYEQYF. The CDR3, as DNA: TGTGCCAGCAGTTCGGGACTCCCACCTTACGAGCAGTACTTC.

This rearrangement joins TRBV7-9 to TRBJ1-4, with a weak D call TRBD1 (5 bases). The ends were cut back, 5 bases at V and 8 bases at J, with 21 bases in the middle. The germline V gene has CDR1 SEHNR and CDR2 FQNEAQ (reference sequence). The CDR3 totals 16 residues. The CDR3: CASSLRDPGVREKLFF. In nucleotides, the CDR3 is TGTGCCAGCAGCCTCCGGGACCCAGGCGTTAGGGAAAAACTGTTTTTT. Full variable domain (missing parts from reference TRBV7-9 and TRBJ1-4): DTGVSQNPRHKITKRGQNVTFRCDPISEHNRLYWYRQTLGQGPEFLTYFQNEAQLEKSRLLSDRFSAERPKGSFSTLEIQRTEQGDSAMYLCASSLRDPGVREKLFFGSGTQLSVL.

This rearrangement joins TRBV28 to TRBJ1-1; D possibly corresponds to TRBD1 (5 bases). Germline CDR1 reads MDHEN; CDR2 reads SYDVKM. The CDR3 is 17 residues long. The V gene lost 6 bases and the J gene lost 1 base, with 21 bases spanning the gap. The CDR3 DNA reads TGTGCCAGCAGCCAGCACGGGGCGGGATCATGGAACACTGAAGCTTTCTTT. It specifies CASSQHGAGSWNTEAFF.

This chain uses TRBV4-2 with TRBJ2-5; either TRBD1 or TRBD2 may fit D (6 bases each). Per germline, CDR1 LGHNA and CDR2 YNFKEQ. The V end lost 1 base, the J end lost 1 base, and 19 bases lay between the germline ends. The CDR3 has 18 amino acids. CDR3 nucleotide sequence: TGTGCCAGCAGCCAAGGGTGGGGGGCTGGGGGTTCCCAAGAGACCCAGTACTTC. Translated: CASSQGWGAGGSQETQYF.

The rearrangement links TRBV21-1 to TRBJ2-7; the table calls TRBD2, which could not be checked here. TRBV21-1 is a recognized pseudogene. The CDR3 loop spans 15 amino acids. The CDR3 DNA sequence: TGTGCCAGCAGCAAAGTCTGCCCGCACTCTTACGAGCAGTACTTC. It encodes CASSKVCPHSYEQYF.

This clone was recorded once. The CDR3 protein is CAISEQGAGEKLFF. The DNA for the CDR3 is TGTGCCATCAGTGAGCAGGGGGCAGGTGAAAAACTGTTTTTT. The chain has TRBV10-3 and TRBJ1-4; the match to TRBD1 covers 8 bases. The V segment lost 2 bases and the J segment 7 bases; nucleotides outside the gene matches: 3. The germline V gene encodes CDR1 ENHRY and CDR2 SYGVKD. The CDR3 has 14 residues.

Concerning this clone itself: The same CDR3 can be traced to other DNA sequences in this sample. This chain uses TRBV15 with TRBJ1-2; unclear D gene. The germline gives CDR1 LNHNV, CDR2 YYDKDF (reference sequence). V lost 0 bases to trimming and J lost 5 bases, with 10 bases between them. CDR3 length equals 14 residues. CDR3 protein: CATSRDRAGYGYTF. CDR3 DNA: TGTGCCACCAGCAGAGATCGGGCCGGTTATGGCTACACCTTC.

The chain has TRBV21-1 and TRBJ2-7; TRBD1 was called by the table and not checked on the DNA. TRBV21-1 is described as a pseudogene. The CDR3 loop spans 13 amino acids. The CDR3 DNA reads TGTGCCAGCGGGGGCGTCAGCTCCTACGAGCAGTACTTC. Translated: CASGGVSSYEQYF.

The rearrangement links TRBV9 to TRBJ1-4, with no clear D. Germline CDR1 reads SGDLS; CDR2 reads YYNGEE. The CDR3 consists of 14 residues. The germline V and J ends were trimmed by 4 bases and 0 bases, with 7 bases remaining between them. The CDR3 DNA sequence: TGTGCCAGCAGCCCGACACCAACTAATGAAAAACTGTTTTTT. As protein: CASSPTPTNEKLFF.

This clone has only one observation. The chain links TRBV7-2 to TRBJ1-1, with D possibly TRBD1 on 5 matching bases. Looked up from germline, CDR1 is SGHTA and CDR2 is FQGNSA. The CDR3 totals 13 residues. V lost 4 bases to trimming and J lost 4 bases, with 10 bases between them. CDR3 protein: CASSSQTATEAFF. In DNA form, the CDR3 reads TGTGCCAGCAGCTCCCAGACAGCCACTGAAGCTTTCTTT.

This clone was found once. This sequence joins TRBV14 and TRBJ2-7, with D hard to call. CDR3 length: 14 residues. Per germline, CDR1 SGHDN and CDR2 FVKESK. Trimming took off 3 bases at V and 3 bases at J, with 12 bases between the two ends. In DNA, the CDR3 is TGTGCCAGCAGCCAGATGCCGGATAGCTACGAGCAGTACTTC. It encodes CASSQMPDSYEQYF.

V and J are TRBV11-2 and TRBJ2-6; TRBD2 matches at 14 bases. The V gene's germline CDR1 is SGHAT and CDR2 FQNNGV. After removal of 3 bases from V and 4 bases from J, the junction contained 5 bases not matched to a gene. CDR3 length: 18 amino acids. The CDR3 sequence is CASSLGTSGSAGANVLTF. Here the CDR3 DNA reads TGTGCCAGCAGCTTGGGGACTAGCGGGAGTGCGGGGGCCAACGTCCTGACTTTC.

This sequence joins TRBV6-1 and TRBJ2-2; D is undetermined. CDR3 size: 12 residues. The germline gives CDR1 MNHNS, CDR2 SASEGT. V was pared by 8 bases and J by 5 bases, with 9 bases between. The CDR3 region has the DNA TGTGCCAGCCGTCGGCAGACCGGGGAGCTGTTTTTT. Protein: CASRRQTGELFF.

With regard to this clone: The same CDR3 can be traced to other DNA sequences in this sample. The J gene is TRBJ2-1, the V gene TRBV29-1; 7 bases are a match to TRBD2. Trimming removed 4 bases from V and 7 bases from J; junction bases left unmatched: 7. Per the germline V gene, CDR1 is SQVTM and CDR2 is ANQGSEA. The CDR3 contains 13 residues. DNA for the CDR3: TGCAGCGTTGGGCGGACTAGTGGTAATGAGCAGTTCTTC. It translates to CSVGRTSGNEQFF.

The chain links TRBV19 to TRBJ2-7, with 14 bases fitting TRBD2. V dropped 4 bases and J dropped 3; count of bases not matched to a gene: 8. Germline V lookup: CDR1 LNHDA, CDR2 SQIVND (reference sequence). This CDR3 is built from 17 residues. CDR3 protein: CASSTRLAGGRGYEQYF. CDR3 coding DNA: TGTGCCAGTAGTACCAGACTAGCGGGAGGGCGGGGCTACGAGCAGTACTTC.

This clone was seen a single time. The chain joins TRBV5-1 to TRBJ2-1; 11 positions match TRBD2. The CDR3 sequence is 15 residues long. V shed 2 bases and J 10 bases; nucleotides not matched to a gene: 8. Germline V gives CDR1 SGHRS, CDR2 YFSETQ. The CDR3 DNA reads TGCGCCAGCAGCTTACTAGCGGGGGTTGTCGAGGAGCAGTTCTTC. Translating it yields CASSLLAGVVEEQFF.

CDR3: CASSGLAGDRLFF. CDR3 nucleotides: TGTGCCAGCAGCGGACTAGCGGGAGATCGTTTGTTCTTC. The chain uses TRBV9 and TRBJ2-1; TRBD2 aligns across 12 bases. Germline V gene lookup returns CDR1 SGDLS and CDR2 YYNGEE. This CDR3 is built from 13 residues. V lost 3 bases to trimming and J lost 15 bases; unmatched junction nucleotides: 7.